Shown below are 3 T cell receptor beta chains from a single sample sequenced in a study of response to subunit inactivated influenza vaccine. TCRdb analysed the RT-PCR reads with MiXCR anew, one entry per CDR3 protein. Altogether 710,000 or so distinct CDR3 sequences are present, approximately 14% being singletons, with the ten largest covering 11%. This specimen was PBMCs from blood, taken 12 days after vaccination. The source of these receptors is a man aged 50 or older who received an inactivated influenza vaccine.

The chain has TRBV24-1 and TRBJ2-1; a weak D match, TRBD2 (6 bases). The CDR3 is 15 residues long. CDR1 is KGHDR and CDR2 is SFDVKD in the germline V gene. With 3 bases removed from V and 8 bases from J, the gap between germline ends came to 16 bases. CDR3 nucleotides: TGTGCCACCAGTGATGAGCGGGCGACCCGCGATGAGCAGTTCTTC. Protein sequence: CATSDERATRDEQFF.

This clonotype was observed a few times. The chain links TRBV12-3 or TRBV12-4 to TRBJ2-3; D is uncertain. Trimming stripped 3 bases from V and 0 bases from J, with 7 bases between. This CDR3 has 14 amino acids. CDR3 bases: TGTGCCAGCAGTTTCGGCTGGAGCACAGATACGCAGTATTTT. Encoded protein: CASSFGWSTDTQYF.

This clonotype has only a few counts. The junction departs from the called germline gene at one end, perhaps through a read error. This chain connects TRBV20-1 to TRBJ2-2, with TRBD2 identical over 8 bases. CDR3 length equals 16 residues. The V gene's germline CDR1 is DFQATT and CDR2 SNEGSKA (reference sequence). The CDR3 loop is CCASSLAGRNTGELFF. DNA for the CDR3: TGCTGTGCTAGTTCGTTAGCGGGACGAAACACCGGGGAGCTGTTTTTT.